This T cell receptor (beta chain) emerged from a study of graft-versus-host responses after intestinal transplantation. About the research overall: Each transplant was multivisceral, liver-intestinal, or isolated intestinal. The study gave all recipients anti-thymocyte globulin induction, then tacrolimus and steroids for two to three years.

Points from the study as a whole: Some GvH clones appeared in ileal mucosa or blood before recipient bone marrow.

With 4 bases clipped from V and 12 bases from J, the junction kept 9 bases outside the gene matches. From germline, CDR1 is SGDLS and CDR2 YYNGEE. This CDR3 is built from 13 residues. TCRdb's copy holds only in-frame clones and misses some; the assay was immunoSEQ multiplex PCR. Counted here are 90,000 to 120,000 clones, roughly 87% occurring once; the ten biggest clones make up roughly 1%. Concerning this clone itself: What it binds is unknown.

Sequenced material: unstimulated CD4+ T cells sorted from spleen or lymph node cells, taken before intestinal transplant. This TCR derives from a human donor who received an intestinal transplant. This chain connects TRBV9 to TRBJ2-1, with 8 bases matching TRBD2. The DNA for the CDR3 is TGTGCCAGCAGCCCTCGGGAGGGATTGGGGCAGTTCTTC. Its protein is CASSPREGLGQFF.